This T cell receptor (beta chain) is from a study of blood T cell repertoires in COVID-19. Study overall: In each case, the material was cDNA or gDNA derived from T cells, B-cell-depleted T cells, or PBMCs.

Unmatched junction bases numbered 5, after V lost 1 base and J lost 1 base. Germline assignment: CDR1 SGHAT and CDR2 FQNNGV. The CDR3 consists of 17 residues. This clone was observed at least ten times. Clones were sequenced by immunoSEQ multiplex PCR, and TCRdb holds only the in-frame ones, with some missing. The data contain about 110,000 clones, about 70% of them singletons. The chain uses TRBV11-2 and TRBJ2-5, with 11 bases matching TRBD2. The clonotype was recovered from a woman in her sixties with acute or convalescent COVID-19. Specimen: peripheral blood. The CDR3 loop is CASSLGHSGGAQETQYF. CDR3 nucleotides: TGTGCCAGCAGCTTAGGTCATAGCGGGGGGGCCCAAGAGACCCAGTACTTC.